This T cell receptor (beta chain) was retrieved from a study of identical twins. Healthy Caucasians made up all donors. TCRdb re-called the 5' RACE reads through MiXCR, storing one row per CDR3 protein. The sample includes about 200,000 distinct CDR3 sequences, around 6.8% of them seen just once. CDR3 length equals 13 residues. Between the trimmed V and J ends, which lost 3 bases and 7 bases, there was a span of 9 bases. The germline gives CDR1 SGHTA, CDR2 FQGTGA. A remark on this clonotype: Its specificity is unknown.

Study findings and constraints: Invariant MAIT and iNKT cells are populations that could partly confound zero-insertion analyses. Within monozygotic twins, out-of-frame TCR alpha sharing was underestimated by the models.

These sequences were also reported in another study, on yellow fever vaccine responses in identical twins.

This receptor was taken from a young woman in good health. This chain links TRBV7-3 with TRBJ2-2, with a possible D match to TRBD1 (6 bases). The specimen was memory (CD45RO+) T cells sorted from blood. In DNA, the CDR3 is TGTGCCAGCAGCTTCCAGGGGATCGGGGAGCTGTTTTTT. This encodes CASSFQGIGELFF.